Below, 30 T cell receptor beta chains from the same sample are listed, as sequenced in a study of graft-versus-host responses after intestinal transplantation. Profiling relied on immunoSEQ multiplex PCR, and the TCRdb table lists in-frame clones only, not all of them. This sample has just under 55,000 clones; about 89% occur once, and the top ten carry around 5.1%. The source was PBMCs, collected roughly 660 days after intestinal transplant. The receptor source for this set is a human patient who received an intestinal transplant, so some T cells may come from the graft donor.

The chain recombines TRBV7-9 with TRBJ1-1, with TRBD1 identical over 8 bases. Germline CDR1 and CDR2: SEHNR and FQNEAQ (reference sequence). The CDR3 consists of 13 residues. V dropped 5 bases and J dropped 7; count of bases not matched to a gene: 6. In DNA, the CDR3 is TGTGCCAGCAGCGCGGGGACAGGACTTGAAGCTTTCTTT. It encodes CASSAGTGLEAFF.

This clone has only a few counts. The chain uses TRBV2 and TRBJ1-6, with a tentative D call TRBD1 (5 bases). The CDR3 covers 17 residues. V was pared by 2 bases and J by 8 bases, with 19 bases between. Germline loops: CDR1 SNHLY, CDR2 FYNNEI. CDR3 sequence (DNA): TGTGCCAGCAGTGAACGTCACCCGCGGCAGGGCGATTCACCCCTCCACTTT. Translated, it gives CASSERHPRQGDSPLHF. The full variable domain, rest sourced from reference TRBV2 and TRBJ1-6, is EPEVTQTPSHQVTQMGQEVILRCVPISNHLYFYWYRQILGQKVEFLVSFYNNEISEKSEIFDDQFSVERPDGSNFTLKIRSTKLEDSAMYFCASSERHPRQGDSPLHFGNGTRLTVT.

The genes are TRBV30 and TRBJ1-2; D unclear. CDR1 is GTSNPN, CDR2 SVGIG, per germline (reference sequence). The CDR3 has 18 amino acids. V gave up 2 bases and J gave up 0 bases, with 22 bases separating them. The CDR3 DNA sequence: TGTGCCTGGAGTCCCCAATTAGTACCCGGACCGTCTAACTATGGCTACACCTTC. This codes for CAWSPQLVPGPSNYGYTF.

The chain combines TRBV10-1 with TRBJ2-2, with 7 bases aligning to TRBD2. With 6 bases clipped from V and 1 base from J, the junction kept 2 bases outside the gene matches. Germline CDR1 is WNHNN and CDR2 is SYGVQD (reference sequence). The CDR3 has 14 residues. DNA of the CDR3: TGCGCCAGCAGACTAGCGCTGAACACCGGGGAGCTGTTTTTT. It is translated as CASRLALNTGELFF.

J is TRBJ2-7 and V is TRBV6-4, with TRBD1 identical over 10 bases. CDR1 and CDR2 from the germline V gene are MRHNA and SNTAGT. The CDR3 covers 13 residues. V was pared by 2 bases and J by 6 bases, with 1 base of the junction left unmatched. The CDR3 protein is CASSDGDRGEQYF. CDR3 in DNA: TGTGCCAGCAGTGACGGGGACAGGGGCGAGCAGTACTTC.

The CDR3 spells CASTTPGPYEQYF. The DNA for the CDR3 is TGTGCCAGCACCACCCCCGGCCCCTACGAGCAGTACTTC. This rearrangement joins TRBV11-2 to TRBJ2-7; D remains ambiguous. V lost 7 bases and J 2 bases, leaving 12 bases between the germline ends. CDR1 is SGHAT, CDR2 FQNNGV, per germline. The CDR3 contains 13 residues.

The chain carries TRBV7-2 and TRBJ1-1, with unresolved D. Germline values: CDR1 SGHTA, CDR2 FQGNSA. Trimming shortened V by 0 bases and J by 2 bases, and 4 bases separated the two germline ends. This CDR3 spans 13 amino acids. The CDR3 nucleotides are TGTGCCAGCAGCTTAGCCGCAAACACTGAAGCTTTCTTT. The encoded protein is CASSLAANTEAFF.

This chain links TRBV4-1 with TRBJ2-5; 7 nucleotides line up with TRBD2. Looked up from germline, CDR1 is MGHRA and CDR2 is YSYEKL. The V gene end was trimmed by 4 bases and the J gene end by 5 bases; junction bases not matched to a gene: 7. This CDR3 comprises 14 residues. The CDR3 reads CASSREGTVETQYF. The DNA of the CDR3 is TGCGCCAGCAGCCGGGAGGGTACGGTGGAGACCCAGTACTTC.

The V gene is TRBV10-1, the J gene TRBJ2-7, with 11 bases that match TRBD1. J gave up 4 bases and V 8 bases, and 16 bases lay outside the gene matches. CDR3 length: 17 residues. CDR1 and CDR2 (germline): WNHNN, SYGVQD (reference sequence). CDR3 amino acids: CASAPGTGGYFSYEQYF. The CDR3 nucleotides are TGCGCCAGCGCACCAGGGACAGGGGGATACTTTTCGTACGAGCAGTACTTC.

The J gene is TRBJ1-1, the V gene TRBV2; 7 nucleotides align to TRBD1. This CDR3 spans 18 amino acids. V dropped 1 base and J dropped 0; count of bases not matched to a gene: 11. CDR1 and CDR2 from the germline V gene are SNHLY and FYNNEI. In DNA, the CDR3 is TGTGCCAGCAGTGAAGGGCTCCCGGGACAGAGAATGAACACTGAAGCTTTCTTT. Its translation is CASSEGLPGQRMNTEAFF.

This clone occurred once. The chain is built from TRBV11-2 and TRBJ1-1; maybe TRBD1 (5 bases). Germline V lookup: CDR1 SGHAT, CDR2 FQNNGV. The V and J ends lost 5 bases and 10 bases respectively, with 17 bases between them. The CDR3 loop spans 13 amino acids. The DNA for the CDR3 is TGTGCCAGCAGCCAATCGGGGCCTGGGCGAGCTTTCTTT. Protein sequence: CASSQSGPGRAFF.

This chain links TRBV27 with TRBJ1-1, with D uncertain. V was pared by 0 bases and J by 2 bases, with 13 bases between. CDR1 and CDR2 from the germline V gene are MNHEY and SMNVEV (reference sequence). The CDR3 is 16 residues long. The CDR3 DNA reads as TGTGCCAGCAGTTTATCGATGGGGTGGGCAAACACTGAAGCTTTCTTT. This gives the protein CASSLSMGWANTEAFF.

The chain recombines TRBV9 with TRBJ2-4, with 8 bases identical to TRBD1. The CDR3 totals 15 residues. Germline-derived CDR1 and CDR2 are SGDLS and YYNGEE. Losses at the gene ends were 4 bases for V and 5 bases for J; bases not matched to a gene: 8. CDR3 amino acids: CASSRTGQAQNIQYF. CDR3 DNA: TGTGCCAGCAGCCGTACGGGACAGGCACAAAACATTCAGTACTTC. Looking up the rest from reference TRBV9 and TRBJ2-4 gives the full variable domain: DSGVTQTPKHLITATGQRVTLRCSPRSGDLSVYWYQQSLDQGLQFLIQYYNGEERAKGNILERFSAQQFPDLHSELNLSSLELGDSALYFCASSRTGQAQNIQYFGAGTRLSVL.

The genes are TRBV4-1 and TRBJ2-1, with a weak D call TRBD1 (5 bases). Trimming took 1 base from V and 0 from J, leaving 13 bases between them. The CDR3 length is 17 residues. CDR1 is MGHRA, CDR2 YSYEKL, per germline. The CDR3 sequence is CASSQARTKSSYNEQFF. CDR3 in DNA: TGCGCCAGCAGCCAAGCCCGGACAAAAAGCTCCTACAATGAGCAGTTCTTC.

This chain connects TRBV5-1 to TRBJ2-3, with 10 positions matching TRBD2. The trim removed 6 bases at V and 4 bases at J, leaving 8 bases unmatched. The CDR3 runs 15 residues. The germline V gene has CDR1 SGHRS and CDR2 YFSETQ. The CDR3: CASIASGGAADTQYF. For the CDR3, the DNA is TGCGCCAGCATAGCAAGCGGGGGGGCCGCAGATACGCAGTATTTT.

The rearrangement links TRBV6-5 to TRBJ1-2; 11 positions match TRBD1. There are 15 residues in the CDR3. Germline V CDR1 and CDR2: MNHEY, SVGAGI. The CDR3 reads CANQEGTGGGHGYTF. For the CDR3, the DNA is TGTGCTAACCAGGAAGGGACAGGGGGAGGTCATGGCTACACCTTC.

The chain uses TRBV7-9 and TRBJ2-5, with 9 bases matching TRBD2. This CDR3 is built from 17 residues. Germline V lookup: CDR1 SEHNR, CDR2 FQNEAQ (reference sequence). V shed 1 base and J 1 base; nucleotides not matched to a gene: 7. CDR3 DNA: TGTGCCAGCAGCTTAGGCCTAGCGGGGATAATCCAAGAGACCCAGTACTTC. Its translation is CASSLGLAGIIQETQYF.

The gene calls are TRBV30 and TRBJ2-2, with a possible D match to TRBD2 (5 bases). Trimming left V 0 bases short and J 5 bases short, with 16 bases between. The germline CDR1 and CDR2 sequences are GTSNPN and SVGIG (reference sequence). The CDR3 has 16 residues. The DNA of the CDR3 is TGTGCCTGGAGTGTAATTCGGCTAGCCGGGACCGGGGAGCTGTTTTTT. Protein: CAWSVIRLAGTGELFF.

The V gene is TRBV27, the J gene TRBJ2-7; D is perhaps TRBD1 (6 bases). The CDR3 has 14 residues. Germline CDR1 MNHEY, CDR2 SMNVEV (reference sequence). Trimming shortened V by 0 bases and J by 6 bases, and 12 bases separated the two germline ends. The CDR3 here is CASSLSYRAGEQYF. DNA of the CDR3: TGTGCCAGCAGTTTATCGTACAGGGCAGGCGAGCAGTACTTC.

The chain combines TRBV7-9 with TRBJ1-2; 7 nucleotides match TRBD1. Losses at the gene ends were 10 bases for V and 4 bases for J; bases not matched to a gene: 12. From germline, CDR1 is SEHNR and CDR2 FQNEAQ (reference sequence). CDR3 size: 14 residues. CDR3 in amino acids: CAIPTGAQVYGYTF. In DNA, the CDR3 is TGTGCCATTCCAACAGGGGCACAGGTCTATGGCTACACCTTC.

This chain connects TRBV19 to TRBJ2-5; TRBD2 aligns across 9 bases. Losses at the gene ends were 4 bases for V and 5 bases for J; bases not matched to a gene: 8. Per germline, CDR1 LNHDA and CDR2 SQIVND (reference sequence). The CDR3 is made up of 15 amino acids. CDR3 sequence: CASSTVGLARETQYF. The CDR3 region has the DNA TGTGCCAGTAGTACCGTTGGACTAGCGAGGGAGACCCAGTACTTC.

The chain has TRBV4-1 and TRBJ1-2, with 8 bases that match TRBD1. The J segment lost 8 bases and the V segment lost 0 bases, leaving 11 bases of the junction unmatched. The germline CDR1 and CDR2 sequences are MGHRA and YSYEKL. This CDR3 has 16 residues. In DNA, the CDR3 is TGCGCCAGCAGCCAAGATTGGACAGGGACACGTAAAGGCTACACCTTC. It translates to CASSQDWTGTRKGYTF.

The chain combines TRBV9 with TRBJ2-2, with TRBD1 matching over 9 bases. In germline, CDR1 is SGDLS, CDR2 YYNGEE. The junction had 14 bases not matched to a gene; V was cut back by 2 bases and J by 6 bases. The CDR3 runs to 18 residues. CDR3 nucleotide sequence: TGTGCCAGCAGCGTTCGAGGACAGGGGTTGCTTACCTCCGGGGAGCTGTTTTTT. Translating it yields CASSVRGQGLLTSGELFF.

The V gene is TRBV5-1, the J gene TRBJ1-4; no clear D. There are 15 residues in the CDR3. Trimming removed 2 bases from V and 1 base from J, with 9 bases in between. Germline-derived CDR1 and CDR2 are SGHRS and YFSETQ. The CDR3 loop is CASSFGSGTNEKLFF. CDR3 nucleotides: TGCGCCAGCAGCTTCGGGTCCGGAACTAATGAAAAACTGTTTTTT.

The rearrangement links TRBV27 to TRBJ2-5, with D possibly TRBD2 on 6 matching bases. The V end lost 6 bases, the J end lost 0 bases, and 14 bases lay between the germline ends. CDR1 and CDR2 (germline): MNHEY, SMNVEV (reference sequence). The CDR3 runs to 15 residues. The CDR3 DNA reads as TGTGCCAGCAGATTAATAGCGGAGTACCAAGAGACCCAGTACTTC. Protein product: CASRLIAEYQETQYF.

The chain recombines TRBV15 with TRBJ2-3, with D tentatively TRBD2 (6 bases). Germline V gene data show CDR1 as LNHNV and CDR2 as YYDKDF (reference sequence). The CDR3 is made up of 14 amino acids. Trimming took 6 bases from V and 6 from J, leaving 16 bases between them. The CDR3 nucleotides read TGTGCCACCAGTAGCGGAACGACATTGGATACGCAGTATTTT. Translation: CATSSGTTLDTQYF. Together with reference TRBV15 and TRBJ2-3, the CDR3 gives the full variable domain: DAMVIQNPRYQVTQFGKPVTLSCSQTLNHNVMYWYQQKSSQAPKLLFHYYDKDFNNEADTPDNFQSRRPNTSFCFLDIRSPGLGDTAMYLCATSSGTTLDTQYFGPGTRLTVL.

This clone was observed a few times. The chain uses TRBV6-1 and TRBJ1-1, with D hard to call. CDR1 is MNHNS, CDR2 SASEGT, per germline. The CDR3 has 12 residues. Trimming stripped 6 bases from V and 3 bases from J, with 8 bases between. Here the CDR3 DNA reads TGTGCCAGCAGCCCTCTTTACACTGAAGCTTTCTTT. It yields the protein CASSPLYTEAFF.

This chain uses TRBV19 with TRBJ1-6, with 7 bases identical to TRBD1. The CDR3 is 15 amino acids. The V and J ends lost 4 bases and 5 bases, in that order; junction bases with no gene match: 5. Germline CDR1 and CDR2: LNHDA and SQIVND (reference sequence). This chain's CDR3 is CASSRRGQDNSPLHF. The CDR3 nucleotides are TGTGCCAGTAGTAGGAGAGGACAGGATAATTCACCCCTCCACTTT.

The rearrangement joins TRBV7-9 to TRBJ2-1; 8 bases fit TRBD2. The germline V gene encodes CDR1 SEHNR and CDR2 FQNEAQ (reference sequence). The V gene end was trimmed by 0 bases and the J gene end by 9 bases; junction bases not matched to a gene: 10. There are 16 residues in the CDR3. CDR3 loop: CASSLAPGLGTSEQFF. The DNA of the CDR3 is TGTGCCAGCAGCTTAGCGCCGGGACTAGGAACTTCTGAGCAGTTCTTC.

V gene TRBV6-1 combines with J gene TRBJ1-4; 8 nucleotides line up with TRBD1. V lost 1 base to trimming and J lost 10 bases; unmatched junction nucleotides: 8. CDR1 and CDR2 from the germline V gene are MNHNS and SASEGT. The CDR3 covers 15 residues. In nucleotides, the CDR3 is TGTGCCAGCAGTGAAGGGGACAGGCTTAGGGGAAAACTGTTTTTT. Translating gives CASSEGDRLRGKLFF.